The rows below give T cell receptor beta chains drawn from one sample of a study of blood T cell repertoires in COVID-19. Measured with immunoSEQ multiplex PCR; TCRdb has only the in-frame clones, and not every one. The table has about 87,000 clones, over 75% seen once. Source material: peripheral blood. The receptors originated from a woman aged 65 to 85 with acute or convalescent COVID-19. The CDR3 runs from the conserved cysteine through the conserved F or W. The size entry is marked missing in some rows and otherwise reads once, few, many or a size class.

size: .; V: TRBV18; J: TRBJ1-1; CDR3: CASSQATGAVNTEAFF
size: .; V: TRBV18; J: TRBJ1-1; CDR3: CASSPPSGTEAFF
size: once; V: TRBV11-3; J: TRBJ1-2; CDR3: CASSVTGSSGYTF
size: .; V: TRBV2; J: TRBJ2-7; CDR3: CASNRGSSYEQYF
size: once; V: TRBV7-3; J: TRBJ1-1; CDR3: CASSLGAGNTEAFF
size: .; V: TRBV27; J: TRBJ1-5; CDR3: CASSRGGPQHF
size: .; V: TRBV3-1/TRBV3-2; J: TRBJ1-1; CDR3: CASSAETRGTEAFF
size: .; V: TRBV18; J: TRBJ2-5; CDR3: CASSRGGTQETQYF
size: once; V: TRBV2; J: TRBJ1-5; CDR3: CASSPDTIQPQHF
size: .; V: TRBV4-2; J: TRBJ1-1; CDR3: CASSRSGTENTEAFF
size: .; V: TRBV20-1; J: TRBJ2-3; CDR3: CSAKRADTQYF
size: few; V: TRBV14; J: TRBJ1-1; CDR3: CASSHLTVSDTEAFF
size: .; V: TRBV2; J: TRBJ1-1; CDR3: CASGGPREAFF
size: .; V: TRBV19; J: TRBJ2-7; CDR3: CASSIARDSPYEQYF
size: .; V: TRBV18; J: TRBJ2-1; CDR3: CASSPTRGGTNNEQFF
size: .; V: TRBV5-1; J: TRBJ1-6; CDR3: CASSPGTGYNSPLHF
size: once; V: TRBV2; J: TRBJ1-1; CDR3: CASILTENTEAFF
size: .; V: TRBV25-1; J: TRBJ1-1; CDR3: CASSDSGAGNTEAFF
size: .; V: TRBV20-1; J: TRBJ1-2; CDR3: CSARGAYGYTF
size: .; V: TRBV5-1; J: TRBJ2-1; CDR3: CASRSIGDYNEQFF
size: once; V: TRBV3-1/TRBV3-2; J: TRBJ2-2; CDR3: CASSPLGQGNTGELFF
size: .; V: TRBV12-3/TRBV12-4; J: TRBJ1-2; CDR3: CASTLQGDYGYTF
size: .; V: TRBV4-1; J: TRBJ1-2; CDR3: CASSQTTSEGAKVYGYTF
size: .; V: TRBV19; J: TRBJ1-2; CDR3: CASIRDGTEYGYTF
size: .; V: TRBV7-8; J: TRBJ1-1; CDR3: CASSSMGSMNTEAFF
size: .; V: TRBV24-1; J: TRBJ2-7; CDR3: CATSDRTSGGYEQYF
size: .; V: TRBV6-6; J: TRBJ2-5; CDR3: CASTNLAGGRETQYF
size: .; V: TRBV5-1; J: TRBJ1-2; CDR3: CATGFDLNYGYTF
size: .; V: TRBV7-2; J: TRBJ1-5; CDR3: CASSRSGTGDYSNQPQHF
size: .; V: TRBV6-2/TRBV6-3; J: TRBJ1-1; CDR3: CASSFGTAAEAFF
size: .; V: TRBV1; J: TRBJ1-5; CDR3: CTSSHPLGQQRPNQPQHF
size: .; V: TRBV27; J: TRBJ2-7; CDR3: CASSSPRGVSYEQYF
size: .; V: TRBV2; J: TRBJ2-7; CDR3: CASSDYSYEQYF
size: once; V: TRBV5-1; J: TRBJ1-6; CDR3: CASSLEADSPLHF
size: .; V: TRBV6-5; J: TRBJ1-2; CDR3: CASNRDRSNYGYTF
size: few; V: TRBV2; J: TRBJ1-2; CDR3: CARGTGVTGYTF
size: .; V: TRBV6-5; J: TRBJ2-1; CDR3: CASSFSGAYNNEQFF
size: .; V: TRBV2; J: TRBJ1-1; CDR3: CASSESQGGLTEAFF
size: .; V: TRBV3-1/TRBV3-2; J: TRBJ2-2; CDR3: CASSPNVETGNTGELFF
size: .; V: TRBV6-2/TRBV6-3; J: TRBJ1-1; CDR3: CASSYRVNTEAFF
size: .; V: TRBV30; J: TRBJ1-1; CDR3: CAWTPGTMNTEAFF
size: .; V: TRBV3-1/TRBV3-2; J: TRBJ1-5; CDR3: CASSQSPTGDQPQHF
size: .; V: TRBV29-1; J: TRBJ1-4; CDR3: CSVTGSATNEKLFF
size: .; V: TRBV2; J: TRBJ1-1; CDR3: CASRVSFGDTEAFF